Below are 25 T cell receptor beta chains sequenced from a single sample in a study of cytomegalovirus exposure and HLA in healthy donors. The PCR made use of 60 Vbeta and 13 Jbeta primers. Profiling relied on immunoSEQ multiplex PCR, and the TCRdb table lists in-frame clones only, not all of them. Here the sample spans 150,000 or so clones, around 78% being singletons. The sequenced material came from PBMCs. The receptors come from a man aged 35 to 55 in good health and CMV-seropositive.

Written as DNA, the CDR3 is TGTGCCAGCAGCCAAGCAGCAGGGATCTATGGCTACACCTTC. It yields the protein CASSQAAGIYGYTF. The chain is built from TRBV4-2 and TRBJ1-2, with D maybe TRBD1 (5 bases). This CDR3 region has 14 residues. Germline V gene lookup returns CDR1 LGHNA and CDR2 YNFKEQ. Trimming took off 1 base at V and 4 bases at J, with 10 bases between the two ends.

The chain has TRBV19 and TRBJ2-6, with D hard to call. The V gene's germline CDR1 is LNHDA and CDR2 SQIVND (reference sequence). V was cut by 5 bases and J by 2 bases, with 7 bases left in between. There are 14 residues in the CDR3. The CDR3 is CASSHAAGANVLTF. The CDR3 nucleotides are TGTGCCAGTAGTCATGCGGCTGGGGCCAACGTCCTGACTTTC.

This chain links TRBV6-5 with TRBJ1-3; D unclear. The CDR3 consists of 14 residues. Germline loops: CDR1 MNHEY, CDR2 SVGAGI. V dropped 5 bases and J dropped 0 bases, with 8 bases sitting between them. This CDR3 is CASSRDTSGNTIYF. DNA of the CDR3: TGTGCCAGCAGTCGGGATACCTCTGGAAACACCATATATTTT.

The chain employs TRBV7-9 and TRBJ1-2, with 8 bases that match TRBD1. The junction had 6 bases not matched to a gene; V was cut back by 4 bases and J by 8 bases. The germline V gene has CDR1 SEHNR and CDR2 FQNEAQ (reference sequence). This CDR3 is built from 13 residues. CDR3 DNA sequence: TGTGCCAGCAGCTCAGGGGGCGCGAACGGCTACACCTTC. Amino acids: CASSSGGANGYTF.

This chain links TRBV19 with TRBJ1-2; D call uncertain. V dropped 6 bases and J dropped 4 bases, with 12 bases sitting between them. In germline, CDR1 is LNHDA, CDR2 SQIVND (reference sequence). The CDR3 has 13 residues. CDR3 loop: CASSLDTRYGYTF. The CDR3 DNA follows: TGTGCCAGTAGCCTCGACACGCGCTATGGCTACACCTTC.

The chain joins TRBV7-3 to TRBJ2-7, with 9 nucleotides matching TRBD2. V lost 2 bases, J lost 3 bases, and 5 bases stayed unmatched. The CDR3 has 15 residues. CDR1 and CDR2 (germline): SGHTA, FQGTGA. The CDR3 is CASSLGTSPLYEQYF. The CDR3 bases are TGTGCCAGCAGCTTAGGGACTAGCCCCCTCTACGAGCAGTACTTC.

This clone showed up just a few times. The chain links TRBV5-3 to TRBJ2-6; possibly TRBD1 for D (6 bases). TRBV5-3 is flagged as an ORF with uncertain function. V lost 2 bases and J 0 bases, leaving 18 bases between the germline ends. The CDR3 is 19 amino acids. In nucleotides, the CDR3 is TGTGCCAGAAGCTTAAAAATACAGGGTCCCAACTCTGGGGCCAACGTCCTGACTTTC. This encodes CARSLKIQGPNSGANVLTF.

In this sample, this clone turned up once. This chain links TRBV15 with TRBJ2-7; 7 bases match TRBD1. The CDR3 runs 15 residues. V lost 5 bases, J lost 3 bases, and 10 bases stayed unmatched. The germline V gene has CDR1 LNHNV and CDR2 YYDKDF (reference sequence). Here the CDR3 DNA reads TGTGCCACCAGCCAACTAGTGACAGGGATCTACGAGCAGTACTTC. It specifies CATSQLVTGIYEQYF.

This clone came up a few times. The chain recombines TRBV11-2 with TRBJ2-1; 7 nucleotides agree with TRBD2. CDR1 and CDR2 (germline): SGHAT, FQNNGV. Trimming at V came to 8 bases and at J to 0 bases, leaving 10 bases not matched to a gene. The CDR3 runs to 16 residues. The DNA of the CDR3 is TGTGCCAGCGCGGAGAGTGGCGGGGGCTCCTACAATGAGCAGTTCTTC. Protein: CASAESGGGSYNEQFF.

This chain connects TRBV7-3 to TRBJ2-7; 9 bases line up with TRBD2. The length of the CDR3 is 13 residues. Germline-derived CDR1 and CDR2 are SGHTA and FQGTGA. V trimming: 5 bases; J trimming: 6 bases; junction bases outside the gene matches: 5. Here the CDR3 reads CASSRGGAGEQYF. The DNA for the CDR3 is TGTGCCAGCAGCCGCGGGGGGGCGGGCGAGCAGTACTTC.

This clone showed up just once. This chain links TRBV19 with TRBJ1-2, with 8 bases fitting TRBD1. The germline CDR1 and CDR2 sequences are LNHDA and SQIVND (reference sequence). The CDR3 length is 15 residues. V shed 7 bases and J 6 bases; nucleotides not matched to a gene: 13. The CDR3 loop is CASTVQGALSNGYTF. The CDR3 DNA follows: TGTGCCAGTACGGTCCAGGGGGCGCTTTCGAATGGCTACACCTTC. The full variable domain, with the rest looked up from reference TRBV19 and TRBJ1-2, is DGGITQSPKYLFRKEGQNVTLSCEQNLNHDAMYWYRQDPGQGLRLIYYSQIVNDFQKGDIAEGYSVSREKKESFPLTVTSAQKNPTAFYLCASTVQGALSNGYTFGSGTRLTVV.

The genes are TRBV18 and TRBJ1-5; a weak D match, TRBD1 (5 bases). Germline CDR1 is KGHSH and CDR2 is LQKENI. Trimming removed 3 bases from V and 7 bases from J, with 10 bases in between. The CDR3 runs 13 residues. The CDR3: CASSPQGEQPQHF. The CDR3 region has the DNA TGTGCCAGCTCACCGCAGGGTGAACAGCCCCAGCATTTT.

The CDR3 loop reads CASSESDGTRLSYEQYF. The DNA of the CDR3 is TGTGCCAGCAGTGAATCGGACGGGACACGGCTTTCCTACGAGCAGTACTTC. The V call is TRBV25-1, the J call TRBJ2-7; D may be TRBD1 (6 bases). Germline V lookup: CDR1 MGHDK, CDR2 SYGVNS. This CDR3 spans 17 amino acids. Trimming left V 1 base short and J 1 base short, with 17 bases between.

The chain links TRBV5-1 to TRBJ2-1, with 9 bases that match TRBD1. CDR1 and CDR2 (germline): SGHRS, YFSETQ. J was trimmed by 4 bases and V by 7 bases; bases with no gene match: 9. This CDR3 is 15 amino acids long. The CDR3 spells CASSLQGARYNEQFF. DNA for the CDR3: TGCGCCAGCTCGTTACAGGGGGCGCGGTACAATGAGCAGTTCTTC.

A note on this clone: Sequence at one end of the junction differs from germline and may be a read error. The chain uses TRBV7-9 and TRBJ1-1; D might be TRBD1 (6 bases). This CDR3 spans 13 amino acids. Germline CDR1 is SEHNR and CDR2 is FQNEAQ (reference sequence). The CDR3: CSSSLSGVGEAFF. Here the CDR3 DNA reads TGTTCCAGCAGCTTATCAGGGGTGGGTGAAGCTTTCTTT.

The V call is TRBV2, the J call TRBJ2-7, with a weak D call TRBD1 (5 bases). Between the trimmed V and J ends, which lost 6 bases and 6 bases, there was a span of 18 bases. Germline values: CDR1 SNHLY, CDR2 FYNNEI. The CDR3 sequence is 14 residues long. The chain's CDR3 is CASRPGLEVTEQYF. The CDR3 nucleotides read TGTGCCAGCAGACCAGGGCTAGAAGTAACCGAGCAGTACTTC.

The chain recombines TRBV25-1 with TRBJ1-1, with 10 bases fitting TRBD1. The CDR3 sequence is 14 residues long. Looked up from germline, CDR1 is MGHDK and CDR2 is SYGVNS. J gave up 11 bases and V 4 bases, and 10 bases lay outside the gene matches. DNA of the CDR3: TGTGCCAGCAGTGCCGCTCGACAGGGGGCAAACGCTTTCTTT. Translation gives CASSAARQGANAFF.

This sequence joins TRBV14 and TRBJ1-5, with D tentatively TRBD1 (6 bases). The CDR3 runs 18 residues. The ends were cut back, 1 base at V and 1 base at J, with 17 bases in the middle. The germline CDR1 and CDR2 sequences are SGHDN and FVKESK. The CDR3 sequence: CASSQGLVDRRSNQPQHF. DNA for the CDR3: TGTGCCAGCAGCCAAGGGTTAGTCGACAGGCGAAGCAATCAGCCCCAGCATTTT.

The chain employs TRBV5-4 and TRBJ2-1, with 9 nucleotides matching TRBD2. V shed 0 bases and J 7 bases; nucleotides not matched to a gene: 11. This CDR3 region has 17 residues. Per germline, CDR1 SGHNT and CDR2 YYREEE (reference sequence). The CDR3 region has the DNA TGTGCCAGCAGCTTGGGAGCGGGCGGGAGGGCTAGGAATGAGCAGTTCTTC. This sequence encodes CASSLGAGGRARNEQFF.

The J gene is TRBJ2-5, the V gene TRBV6-1, with TRBD1 matching 10 bases. V lost 2 bases and J lost 5; bases outside the gene matches: 8. The CDR3 is 16 amino acids. Germline loops: CDR1 MNHNS, CDR2 SASEGT. The CDR3 DNA is TGTGCCAGCAGTGAACCGGGGACAGGGGATAGGGAGACCCAGTACTTC. Translating gives CASSEPGTGDRETQYF.

Only a few counts were recorded for this clone. J is TRBJ2-3 and V is TRBV28; D is unclear. This CDR3 region has 14 residues. Germline CDR1 and CDR2: MDHEN and SYDVKM. The ends were cut back, 1 base at V and 6 bases at J, with 11 bases in the middle. For the CDR3, the DNA is TGTGCCAGCAGTTTATCCAACACACCCGATACGCAGTATTTT. Translation gives CASSLSNTPDTQYF.

This clone was counted a few times. The chain recombines TRBV28 with TRBJ2-2; no definite D call. The CDR3 length is 15 residues. V was pared by 5 bases and J by 1 base, with 11 bases between. Germline CDR1 and CDR2: MDHEN and SYDVKM. The CDR3 bases are TGTGCCAGCAGTGTGACAACCCAGAACACCGGGGAGCTGTTTTTT. Residues: CASSVTTQNTGELFF.

The chain couples TRBV28 to TRBJ2-5; 12 positions match TRBD1. Losses at the gene ends were 6 bases for V and 4 bases for J; bases not matched to a gene: 3. CDR3 length: 14 amino acids. Per germline, CDR1 MDHEN and CDR2 SYDVKM. The CDR3 coding sequence is TGTGCCAGCAGGGGACAGGGGGCTGGAGAGACCCAGTACTTC. It yields the protein CASRGQGAGETQYF.

The V gene is TRBV30, the J gene TRBJ2-1; 9 nucleotides match TRBD1. The CDR3 covers 14 residues. The J segment lost 6 bases and the V segment lost 4 bases, leaving 7 bases of the junction unmatched. Per germline, CDR1 GTSNPN and CDR2 SVGIG (reference sequence). CDR3 nucleotide sequence: TGTGCCTGGATCGACAGGGGGAAGTCCAATGAGCAGTTCTTC. It yields the protein CAWIDRGKSNEQFF.

V usage is TRBV6-5 and J usage is TRBJ1-4; TRBD1 aligns across 11 bases. V lost 6 bases, J lost 1 base, and 1 base stayed unmatched. The length of the CDR3 is 15 residues. The V gene's germline CDR1 is MNHEY and CDR2 SVGAGI. The DNA for the CDR3 is TGTGCCAGCAGGGGACAGGGGGTAACTAATGAAAAACTGTTTTTT. Residues: CASRGQGVTNEKLFF.